The 20 T cell receptor beta chains below all came from one sample that was sequenced in a study of blood T cell repertoires in COVID-19. Sequenced by immunoSEQ multiplex PCR; TCRdb stores in-frame clones only, minus some. Here the sample spans 200,000 to 250,000 clones, around 84% being singletons. Input material: peripheral blood. These receptors were obtained from a man aged 45-60 years with acute or convalescent COVID-19.

The chain joins TRBV2 to TRBJ2-1; D uncertain. Germline V lookup: CDR1 SNHLY, CDR2 FYNNEI. V was trimmed by 5 bases and J by 2 bases, leaving 13 bases between them. The CDR3 spans 15 residues. CDR3 region: CASSPVLEAYNEQFF. In nucleotides, the CDR3 is TGTGCCAGCAGTCCCGTGCTAGAGGCCTACAATGAGCAGTTCTTC.

The rearrangement joins TRBV6-7 to TRBJ2-1; TRBD2 might be the D (6 bases). TRBV6-7 is assigned to the ORF class and has an uncertain function. The V end was cut by 4 bases, the J end by 0 bases, with 16 bases between. The CDR3 spans 17 residues. In DNA form, the CDR3 reads TGTGCCAGCAGTTCCGGAGGAGGGTTATACTCCTACAATGAGCAGTTCTTC. Its protein is CASSSGGGLYSYNEQFF.

The chain has TRBV11-2 and TRBJ1-1, with D hard to call. Germline V gene lookup returns CDR1 SGHAT and CDR2 FQNNGV. Trimming pared 6 bases from V and 0 bases from J, leaving 11 bases between. The length of the CDR3 is 14 residues. CDR3 sequence (DNA): TGTGCCAGCAGTTACAGCATCATGAACACTGAAGCTTTCTTT. Encoded protein: CASSYSIMNTEAFF.

This clone was picked up a small number of times. This chain joins TRBV7-9 and TRBJ2-7; D is undetermined. Germline-derived CDR1 and CDR2 are SEHNR and FQNEAQ (reference sequence). The V end lost 5 bases, the J end lost 9 bases, and 20 bases lay between the germline ends. The CDR3 runs 14 residues. The DNA of the CDR3 is TGTGCCAGCAGCGTCCTCCCCACACATATGCCGCAGTACTTC. Encoded protein: CASSVLPTHMPQYF.

The CDR3 DNA is TGTGCCAGCAGCTTAGGTCGGGGATATGGCTACACCTTC. This gives the protein CASSLGRGYGYTF. The rearrangement joins TRBV11-2 to TRBJ1-2; D not resolved. Germline V gives CDR1 SGHAT, CDR2 FQNNGV. The V end lost 1 base, the J end lost 5 bases, and 8 bases lay between the germline ends. This CDR3 has 13 amino acids.

The V call is TRBV27, the J call TRBJ1-5, with D possibly TRBD1 on 5 matching bases. The length of the CDR3 is 15 residues. Germline CDR1 is MNHEY and CDR2 is SMNVEV (reference sequence). V lost 7 bases and J lost 1, with 14 bases in between. For the CDR3, the DNA is TGTGCCAGCACTTTCGCTGGGGGGAGCAATCAGCCCCAGCATTTT. This gives the protein CASTFAGGSNQPQHF.

V usage is TRBV11-2 and J usage is TRBJ1-2; TRBD1 agrees at 9 bases. Germline CDR1 reads SGHAT; CDR2 reads FQNNGV. The CDR3 has 15 amino acids. The V and J ends lost 5 bases and 8 bases, in that order; junction bases with no gene match: 12. DNA of the CDR3: TGTGCCAGCAGCCTCACCGATACAGGGGGCGGAGGCTACACCTTC. It codes for CASSLTDTGGGGYTF.

This chain connects TRBV6-1 to TRBJ1-3; 7 bases fit TRBD1. Germline V gene lookup returns CDR1 MNHNS and CDR2 SASEGT. After removal of 3 bases from V and 2 bases from J, the junction contained 7 bases not matched to a gene. This CDR3 is built from 16 residues. The CDR3 protein is CASSDAQGDAGNTIYF. The CDR3 bases are TGTGCCAGCAGTGATGCTCAGGGGGATGCTGGAAACACCATATATTTT.

The chain combines TRBV7-8 with TRBJ2-4; no clear D. Germline loops: CDR1 SGHVS, CDR2 FQNEAQ. CDR3 length: 17 residues. V gave up 1 base and J gave up 1 base, with 14 bases separating them. The CDR3 protein is CASSLVEGFGAKNIQYF. The DNA for the CDR3 is TGTGCCAGCAGCTTAGTTGAAGGCTTCGGGGCCAAAAACATTCAGTACTTC. The variable domain in full, completed from reference TRBV7-8 and TRBJ2-4, reads GAGVSQSPRYKVAKRGQDVALRCDPISGHVSLFWYQQALGQGPEFLTYFQNEAQLDKSGLPSDRFFAERPEGSVSTLKIQRTQQEDSAVYLCASSLVEGFGAKNIQYFGAGTRLSVL.

The chain uses TRBV18 and TRBJ1-1; D is unresolved. Deletions cut 4 bases from V and 4 bases from J, with 13 bases between. The CDR3 has 14 residues. The germline V gene has CDR1 KGHSH and CDR2 LQKENI. This CDR3 reads CASSRSELRTEAFF. The CDR3 nucleotides are TGTGCCAGCTCACGATCGGAGTTACGCACTGAAGCTTTCTTT.

V gene TRBV30 combines with J gene TRBJ1-2; TRBD1 aligns across 8 bases. V was pared by 7 bases and J by 1 base, with 8 bases of the junction left unmatched. Germline lookup yields CDR1 GTSNPN and CDR2 SVGIG (reference sequence). The CDR3 extends over 14 amino acids. CDR3 coding DNA: TGTGCCTCCCCACAGGGGGGTGGTAACTATGGCTACACCTTC. The encoded protein is CASPQGGGNYGYTF.

The chain links TRBV5-8 to TRBJ2-7; TRBD1 aligns across 7 bases. V dropped 4 bases and J dropped 3; count of bases not matched to a gene: 10. The CDR3 contains 15 residues. The germline gives CDR1 SGHTS, CDR2 YDEGEE. The CDR3 DNA sequence: TGTGCCAGCAGCCATGCGGACAGGAATAGCTACGAGCAGTACTTC. The encoded protein is CASSHADRNSYEQYF.

The gene calls are TRBV6-6 and TRBJ1-4; D might be TRBD1 (6 bases). This CDR3 has 14 amino acids. Looked up from germline, CDR1 is MNHNY and CDR2 is SVGAGI (reference sequence). V was trimmed by 4 bases and J by 4 bases, leaving 10 bases between them. As DNA, the CDR3 is TGTGCCAGCAGTTCAGGGGACAATAATGAAAAACTGTTTTTT. Its protein is CASSSGDNNEKLFF.

The chain recombines TRBV6-5 with TRBJ1-2, with TRBD1 identical over 7 bases. Trimming at V came to 6 bases and at J to 7 bases, leaving 5 bases not matched to a gene. This CDR3 spans 12 amino acids. CDR1 and CDR2 (germline): MNHEY, SVGAGI. The CDR3 region is CASSRQGSGYTF. The CDR3 coding sequence is TGTGCCAGCAGCCGACAGGGCTCTGGCTACACCTTC.

This clone was counted once. V usage is TRBV2 and J usage is TRBJ1-1; D unresolved. Trimming removed 9 bases from V and 0 bases from J, with 11 bases in between. Germline assignment: CDR1 SNHLY and CDR2 FYNNEI. The CDR3 totals 13 residues. CDR3 nucleotide sequence: TGTGCCAGTCGGTCACTAATGAACACTGAAGCTTTCTTT. This gives the protein CASRSLMNTEAFF.

The rearrangement joins TRBV5-1 to TRBJ1-3; D possibly corresponds to TRBD1 (5 bases). CDR3 length equals 15 residues. Per germline, CDR1 SGHRS and CDR2 YFSETQ. The V and J ends lost 4 bases and 11 bases respectively, with 22 bases between them. The CDR3 DNA reads as TGCGCCAGCAGCACCGGACCAGGGCAACGGATCGCCATATATTTT. It is translated as CASSTGPGQRIAIYF. Full variable domain (remainder filled in from reference TRBV5-1 and TRBJ1-3): KAGVTQTPRYLIKTRGQQVTLSCSPISGHRSVSWYQQTPGQGLQFLFEYFSETQRNKGNFPGRFSGRQFSNSRSEMNVSTLELGDSALYLCASSTGPGQRIAIYFGEGSWLTVV.

V gene TRBV3-1 (or the pseudogene TRBV3-2) combines with J gene TRBJ2-7; no reliable D call. This CDR3 has 13 amino acids. Looked up from germline, CDR1 is LGHDT and CDR2 is YNNKEL (reference sequence). Trimming pared 4 bases from V and 7 bases from J, leaving 14 bases between. CDR3 amino acids: CASSPRSVGEQYF. The CDR3 coding sequence is TGTGCCAGCAGCCCTCGAAGCGTCGGGGAGCAGTACTTC.

The chain couples TRBV18 to TRBJ2-5; D call uncertain. CDR3 size: 14 residues. Looked up from germline, CDR1 is KGHSH and CDR2 is LQKENI. Trimming took 1 base from V and 5 from J, leaving 11 bases between them. CDR3 sequence: CASSPRLGPETQYF. CDR3 DNA sequence: TGTGCCAGCTCACCACGTCTGGGCCCCGAGACCCAGTACTTC. The full variable domain, in which reference TRBV18 and TRBJ2-5 provide the parts outside the CDR3, is NAGVMQNPRHLVRRRGQEARLRCSPMKGHSHVYWYRQLPEEGLKFMVYLQKENIIDESGMPKERFSAEFPKEGPSILRIQQVVRGDSAAYFCASSPRLGPETQYFGPGTRLLVL.

The V gene is TRBV6-6, the J gene TRBJ2-5, with D possibly being TRBD1 (5 bases). Germline V gene data show CDR1 as MNHNY and CDR2 as SVGAGI (reference sequence). Trimming shortened V by 6 bases and J by 5 bases, and 10 bases separated the two germline ends. The CDR3 contains 12 residues. The CDR3 region is CASSRTHETQYF. CDR3 sequence (DNA): TGTGCCAGCAGCCGGACACATGAGACCCAGTACTTC.

The chain joins TRBV7-9 to TRBJ2-3; 9 positions agree with TRBD1. The CDR3 spans 17 residues. Germline V CDR1 and CDR2: SEHNR, FQNEAQ (reference sequence). With 2 bases clipped from V and 1 base from J, the junction kept 7 bases outside the gene matches. The CDR3 coding sequence is TGTGCCAGCAGCTTACCTTTGGGACAGGGAGGCACAGATACGCAGTATTTT. Its protein is CASSLPLGQGGTDTQYF.